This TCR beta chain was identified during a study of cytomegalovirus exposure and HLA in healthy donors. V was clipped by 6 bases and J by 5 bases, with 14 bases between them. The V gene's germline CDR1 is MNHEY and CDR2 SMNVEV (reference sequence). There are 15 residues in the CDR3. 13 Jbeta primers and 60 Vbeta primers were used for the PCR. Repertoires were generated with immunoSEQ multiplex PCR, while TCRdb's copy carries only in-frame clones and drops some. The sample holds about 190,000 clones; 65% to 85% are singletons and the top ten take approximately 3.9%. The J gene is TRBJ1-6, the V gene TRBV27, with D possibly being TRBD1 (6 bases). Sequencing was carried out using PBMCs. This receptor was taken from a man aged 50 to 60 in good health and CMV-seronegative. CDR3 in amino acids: CASSTTGTNNSPLHF. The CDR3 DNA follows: TGTGCCAGCAGCACCACAGGGACCAATAATTCACCCCTCCACTTT.